The present T cell receptor (beta chain) was sequenced within a study of cytomegalovirus exposure and HLA in healthy donors. Germline lookup yields CDR1 SEHNR and CDR2 FQNEAQ (reference sequence). V lost 5 bases and J lost 2, with 13 bases in between. This CDR3 spans 14 amino acids. Method: immunoSEQ multiplex PCR; TCRdb's copy keeps in-frame clones and lacks some. The data contain 300,000 to 400,000 clones, nearly 90% of them seen just once; the ten biggest clones take up around 1%. The clonotype comes from a man under 40 in good health and CMV-seronegative. V is TRBV7-9 and J is TRBJ2-7; D might be TRBD1 (5 bases). Sequenced input: PBMCs. CDR3 nucleotide sequence: TGTGCCAGCAGCCCACCCCAGGGTACCTACGAGCAGTACTTC. It translates to CASSPPQGTYEQYF.